These 15 T cell receptor delta chains were all obtained from the same sample, sequenced in a study of gamma-delta chains in newborns, infants, children. TCRdb re-called the reads through CATT. The data contain just under 9,500 delta-chain clones, more than 20% of them singletons. Sequencing was carried out using blood. The receptors were sampled from a child who was a newborn, infant or young child, either healthy, febrile or measles-vaccinated (not recorded which).

Of note for this clone: A far larger clone is a single base away, which makes a read error likely. CDR3 loop: CACDTTGGSWDTRQTFF. In nucleotides, the CDR3 is TGTGCCTGTGACACAACTGGGGGATCCTGGGACACCCGACAGACGTTTTTC. The genes are TRDV2 and TRDJ3; TRDD3 matches 10 bases. The CDR3 length is 17 residues. Germline V gene sequence: CDR1 GEAIGNYY, CDR2 EKD.

This clone appeared a few times. The rearrangement links TRDV2 to TRDJ1; TRDD3 aligns across 10 bases. There are 18 residues in the CDR3. With 1 base clipped from V and 0 bases from J, the junction kept 10 bases outside the gene matches. CDR1 is GEAIGNYY, CDR2 EKD, per germline. The chain's CDR3 is CACDTVLGDLAYTDKLIF. DNA of the CDR3: TGTGCCTGTGACACTGTACTGGGGGATCTTGCGTACACCGATAAACTCATCTTT.

This clone was seen a handful of times. The rearrangement uses TRDV2 and TRDJ1, with 8 bases identical to TRDD3. This CDR3 contains 16 residues. The junction had 7 bases not matched to a gene; V was cut back by 0 bases and J by 2 bases. The germline V gene has CDR1 GEAIGNYY and CDR2 EKD. The CDR3 nucleotides read TGTGCCTGTGACACCTGGGGATACCCGGGGACCGATAAACTCATCTTT. Translation gives CACDTWGYPGTDKLIF.

V is TRDV2 and J is TRDJ3, with D unresolved. This CDR3 is built from 24 residues. Germline V gene data show CDR1 as GEAIGNYY and CDR2 as EKD. V lost 1 base and J 0 bases, leaving 30 bases between the germline ends. The CDR3 bases are TGTGCCTGTGACACTGCTCCCAGCTTCTCTGTTGTATCGCACAGCTCCTGGGACACCCGACAGATGTTTTTC. This codes for CACDTAPSFSVVSHSSWDTRQMFF.

This clone was found a few times. The chain uses TRDV2 and TRDJ1; D remains ambiguous. Deletions cut 5 bases from V and 10 bases from J, with 25 bases between. The V gene's germline CDR1 is GEAIGNYY and CDR2 EKD. CDR3 length: 15 residues. The DNA for the CDR3 is TGTGCCTGTGTTCCCCTAACCGGATGCGACAACCTACTCATCTTT. This encodes CACVPLTGCDNLLIF.

In this sample, this clone turned up a few times. The rearrangement joins TRDV2 to TRDJ3; D may be TRDD3 (5 bases). Trimming left V 0 bases short and J 1 base short, with 21 bases between. This CDR3 region has 21 residues. The germline V gene encodes CDR1 GEAIGNYY and CDR2 EKD. The CDR3 coding sequence is TGTGCCTGTGACACCCCCGGGCTGGGACCCAGGGGGTCCTGGGACACCCGACAGATGTTTTTC. Its translation: CACDTPGLGPRGSWDTRQMFF.

This clone is medium-sized. CDR3 coding DNA: TGTGCCTGTGACGCTATGGGGACTGCGAATCCTCTCACCGATAAACTCATCTTT. Translating it yields CACDAMGTANPLTDKLIF. J is TRDJ1 and V is TRDV2, with TRDD3 as a possible D gene (5 bases). Germline loops: CDR1 GEAIGNYY, CDR2 EKD. The V and J ends lost 3 bases and 1 base respectively, with 23 bases between them. This CDR3 is 18 amino acids long.

As for this clone: The sample carries other DNA sequences with the same CDR3. V is TRDV2 and J is TRDJ1, with 7 positions matching TRDD3. This CDR3 is 13 amino acids long. Germline loops: CDR1 GEAIGNYY, CDR2 EKD. V lost 3 bases to trimming and J lost 2 bases; unmatched junction nucleotides: 2. The CDR3 DNA reads TGTGCCTGTGACCCACTGGGGACCGATAAACTCATCTTT. Residues: CACDPLGTDKLIF.

There are a few counts of this clone. The chain combines TRDV2 with TRDJ1; 9 bases agree with TRDD3. The germline V gene has CDR1 GEAIGNYY and CDR2 EKD. The CDR3 is made up of 17 amino acids. The V gene end was trimmed by 6 bases and the J gene end by 3 bases; junction bases not matched to a gene: 16. CDR3 in amino acids: CACRPLGDGGDADKLIF. The CDR3 region has the DNA TGTGCCTGTAGGCCCCTGGGGGATGGAGGTGACGCCGATAAACTCATCTTT.

By frequency in the sample, this clone is medium-sized. Other DNA sequences within the sample encode an identical CDR3. The chain links TRDV2 to TRDJ3; 9 bases are shared with TRDD3. CDR3 length: 23 residues. V lost 3 bases and J lost 0; bases outside the gene matches: 20. The V gene's germline CDR1 is GEAIGNYY and CDR2 EKD. The CDR3 region has the DNA TGTGCCTGTGACGAAATACCCTCGGCCTGGGGGATCCCCCGCTCCTGGGACACCCGACAGATGTTTTTC. Amino acids: CACDEIPSAWGIPRSWDTRQMFF.

This clone has more than one count but fewer than ten. The genes are TRDV2 and TRDJ2; TRDD3 agrees at 8 bases. This CDR3 is built from 15 residues. The V segment lost 0 bases and the J segment 6 bases; nucleotides outside the gene matches: 5. In germline, CDR1 is GEAIGNYY, CDR2 EKD. CDR3 loop: CACDTVGDTPAQLFF. For the CDR3, the DNA is TGTGCCTGTGACACCGTTGGGGATACCCCAGCACAACTCTTCTTT.

This clone was seen only a few times. This rearrangement joins TRDV2 to TRDJ1; D gene ambiguous. V lost 2 bases to trimming and J lost 5 bases, with 14 bases between them. Germline V CDR1 and CDR2: GEAIGNYY, EKD. This CDR3 has 14 residues. The CDR3 reads CACDSIRVRDKLIF. CDR3 nucleotides: TGTGCCTGTGACAGTATCCGGGTGAGGGATAAACTCATCTTT.

This clone has more than one count but fewer than ten. The chain is built from TRDV2 and TRDJ1; no definite D call. This CDR3 region has 14 residues. The germline V gene encodes CDR1 GEAIGNYY and CDR2 EKD. With 1 base removed from V and 4 bases from J, the gap between germline ends came to 12 bases. In DNA form, the CDR3 reads TGTGCCTGTGACACTCTAAGCCGGAACGATAAACTCATCTTT. Its protein is CACDTLSRNDKLIF.

Within the sample, this clone is medium-sized. The chain employs TRDV2 and TRDJ1, with 8 bases matching TRDD3. The junction had 13 bases not matched to a gene; V was cut back by 0 bases and J by 11 bases. The CDR3 consists of 15 residues. Germline CDR1 reads GEAIGNYY; CDR2 reads EKD. The chain's CDR3 is CACDTVSGDTSELIF. CDR3 coding DNA: TGTGCCTGTGACACCGTCAGTGGGGATACCTCAGAGCTCATCTTT.

This clone was picked up a small number of times. This chain joins TRDV2 and TRDJ2, with a tentative D call TRDD3 (6 bases). V was pared by 3 bases and J by 0 bases, with 25 bases between. The CDR3 extends over 20 amino acids. Germline assignment: CDR1 GEAIGNYY and CDR2 EKD. CDR3 region: CACDPLGTSLGSALTAQLFF. CDR3 nucleotides: TGTGCCTGTGACCCTCTTGGGACTTCCCTGGGGTCCGCTTTGACAGCACAACTCTTCTTT.